This is a list of T cell receptor beta chains from one sample in a study of blood T cell repertoires in COVID-19. The repertoire was sequenced with immunoSEQ multiplex PCR; TCRdb's copy has only in-frame clones and lacks some. The table records around 300,000 clones, under 90% of them present only once. The sample taken for sequencing was PBMCs or T cells enriched from blood (not recorded which). Receptor source: a woman between 40 and 55 years old who had recovered from COVID-19. CDR3s include the opening cysteine and the closing phenylalanine or tryptophan. D genes are given only for firm matches. Only some rows state a clone size, as once, few, many or a class for expanded clones.

clone_size: -; v_call: TRBV9; j_call: TRBJ2-7; d_call: TRBD1; cdr3_aa: CASSLDRDSYEQYF; cdr3_nt: TGTGCCAGCAGCCTCGACAGGGATTCCTACGAGCAGTACTTC
clone_size: -; v_call: TRBV18; j_call: TRBJ1-2; d_call: TRBD1; cdr3_aa: CASSLQGDYGYTF; cdr3_nt: TGTGCCAGCTCTTTACAGGGGGACTATGGCTACACCTTC
clone_size: -; v_call: TRBV9; j_call: TRBJ2-5; d_call: TRBD2; cdr3_aa: CASSPRGSGSPETQYF; cdr3_nt: TGTGCCAGCAGCCCCCGGGGTAGCGGGAGCCCAGAGACCCAGTACTTC
clone_size: -; v_call: TRBV30; j_call: TRBJ2-5; d_call: -; cdr3_aa: CAWSRQVEETQYF; cdr3_nt: TGTGCCTGGAGCCGACAGGTCGAAGAGACCCAGTACTTC
clone_size: -; v_call: TRBV18; j_call: TRBJ1-1; d_call: -; cdr3_aa: CASSQGDGNTEAFF; cdr3_nt: TGTGCCAGCTCACAGGGGGATGGGAACACTGAAGCTTTCTTT
clone_size: -; v_call: TRBV4-1; j_call: TRBJ1-2; d_call: TRBD1; cdr3_aa: CASTRISGTEIYGYTF; cdr3_nt: TGCGCCAGCACCCGAATATCCGGGACAGAGATCTATGGCTACACCTTC
clone_size: -; v_call: TRBV12-5; j_call: TRBJ1-5; d_call: -; cdr3_aa: CASGFSRLTGNLEAQHF; cdr3_nt: TGTGCTAGTGGTTTTTCCCGTTTAACAGGGAATCTCGAGGCCCAGCATTTT
clone_size: -; v_call: TRBV30; j_call: TRBJ2-4; d_call: TRBD2; cdr3_aa: CAWSVGGSGTKNIQYF; cdr3_nt: TGTGCCTGGAGTGTGGGGGGTAGCGGGACCAAAAACATTCAGTACTTC
clone_size: once; v_call: TRBV5-4; j_call: TRBJ1-2; d_call: -; cdr3_aa: CASSLDSTNYGYTF; cdr3_nt: TGTGCCAGCAGCTTGGACTCGACTAACTATGGCTACACCTTC
clone_size: once; v_call: TRBV9; j_call: TRBJ1-6; d_call: -; cdr3_aa: CASSVRQESSPLHF; cdr3_nt: TGTGCCAGCAGCGTAAGGCAGGAAAGTTCACCCCTCCACTTT
clone_size: -; v_call: TRBV7-8; j_call: TRBJ1-2; d_call: -; cdr3_aa: CASSPGTRSAGYTF; cdr3_nt: TGTGCCAGCAGCCCCGGGACACGGTCGGCTGGCTACACCTTC
clone_size: -; v_call: TRBV3-1/TRBV3-2; j_call: TRBJ2-1; d_call: -; cdr3_aa: CASSQEFLHFPPQGRSSYNEQFF; cdr3_nt: TGTGCCAGCAGCCAAGAGTTCCTCCACTTCCCCCCCCAGGGTCGGAGCTCCTACAATGAGCAGTTCTTC
clone_size: few; v_call: TRBV30; j_call: TRBJ1-1; d_call: -; cdr3_aa: CAWRLSGITEAFF; cdr3_nt: TGTGCCTGGAGGTTATCTGGCATCACTGAAGCTTTCTTT
clone_size: -; v_call: TRBV19; j_call: TRBJ1-2; d_call: TRBD1; cdr3_aa: CATMTGNYGYTF; cdr3_nt: TGTGCCACCATGACAGGGAACTATGGCTACACCTTC
clone_size: -; v_call: TRBV4-3; j_call: TRBJ1-2; d_call: -; cdr3_aa: CASSQDSLFRTNYGYTF; cdr3_nt: TGCGCCAGCAGCCAAGATTCTCTATTCAGGACTAACTATGGCTACACCTTC
clone_size: few; v_call: TRBV5-1; j_call: TRBJ2-7; d_call: -; cdr3_aa: CASSSVGLISYEQYF; cdr3_nt: TGCGCCAGCAGTTCTGTTGGACTGATCTCCTACGAGCAGTACTTC
clone_size: -; v_call: TRBV7-9; j_call: TRBJ2-5; d_call: TRBD1; cdr3_aa: CASSLGQGASVTQYF; cdr3_nt: TGTGCCAGCAGCTTAGGACAGGGGGCTTCTGTGACCCAGTACTTC
clone_size: -; v_call: TRBV27; j_call: TRBJ2-7; d_call: TRBD2; cdr3_aa: CAAGASGRLEQYF; cdr3_nt: TGTGCCGCGGGAGCTAGCGGGCGTCTCGAGCAGTACTTC
clone_size: -; v_call: TRBV19; j_call: TRBJ1-2; d_call: -; cdr3_aa: CASSIDLQTDLYGYTF; cdr3_nt: TGTGCCAGTAGTATAGATCTACAGACAGATTTATATGGCTACACCTTC
clone_size: -; v_call: TRBV4-1; j_call: TRBJ1-3; d_call: TRBD1; cdr3_aa: CASSQDRGQSGNTIYF; cdr3_nt: TGCGCCAGCAGCCAAGATCGGGGACAGTCTGGAAACACCATATATTTT
clone_size: -; v_call: TRBV18; j_call: TRBJ2-7; d_call: TRBD2; cdr3_aa: CASSPQAGLTYEQYF; cdr3_nt: TGTGCCAGCTCACCACAAGCGGGACTCACTTACGAGCAGTACTTC
clone_size: -; v_call: TRBV7-2; j_call: TRBJ1-1; d_call: -; cdr3_aa: CASSPHRDTEAFF; cdr3_nt: TGTGCCAGCAGCCCCCACAGAGACACTGAAGCTTTCTTT
clone_size: -; v_call: TRBV19; j_call: TRBJ1-1; d_call: TRBD1; cdr3_aa: CASSILAGGWTEAFF; cdr3_nt: TGTGCCAGTAGTATCCTGGCAGGGGGCTGGACTGAAGCTTTCTTT
clone_size: -; v_call: TRBV5-4; j_call: TRBJ2-7; d_call: -; cdr3_aa: CASSLDRSLSSYEQYF; cdr3_nt: TGTGCCAGCAGCTTAGACAGGTCCCTGTCCTCCTACGAGCAGTACTTC
clone_size: -; v_call: TRBV5-1; j_call: TRBJ2-3; d_call: -; cdr3_aa: CASSLGLGADTQYF; cdr3_nt: TGCGCCAGCAGCTTGGGATTGGGGGCGGATACGCAGTATTTT
clone_size: once; v_call: TRBV11-2; j_call: TRBJ2-2; d_call: TRBD2; cdr3_aa: CASSRGVGTGELFF; cdr3_nt: TGTGCCAGCAGCCGGGGGGTGGGAACCGGGGAGCTGTTTTTT
clone_size: -; v_call: TRBV16; j_call: TRBJ1-2; d_call: TRBD1; cdr3_aa: CASSQSGTGGYGYTF; cdr3_nt: TGTGCCAGCAGCCAATCCGGGACAGGTGGCTATGGCTACACCTTC
clone_size: -; v_call: TRBV6-2/TRBV6-3; j_call: TRBJ2-5; d_call: TRBD2; cdr3_aa: CASSQGKTSGGLKETQYF; cdr3_nt: TGTGCCAGCAGTCAAGGAAAGACTAGCGGGGGCCTCAAAGAGACCCAGTACTTC
clone_size: -; v_call: TRBV2; j_call: TRBJ2-3; d_call: -; cdr3_aa: CASSEAGVAGGAYF; cdr3_nt: -
clone_size: -; v_call: TRBV4-3; j_call: TRBJ1-6; d_call: -; cdr3_aa: CASSQEHRDSPLHF; cdr3_nt: TGCGCCAGCAGCCAAGAGCACAGGGATTCACCCCTCCACTTT
clone_size: -; v_call: TRBV29-1; j_call: TRBJ1-1; d_call: TRBD1; cdr3_aa: CSARTGLENEAFF; cdr3_nt: TGCAGCGCCCGGACAGGCCTTGAGAACGAAGCTTTCTTT
clone_size: -; v_call: TRBV15; j_call: TRBJ1-6; d_call: -; cdr3_aa: CATSFSDNSPLHF; cdr3_nt: TGTGCCACCAGCTTCTCCGATAATTCACCCCTCCACTTT
clone_size: -; v_call: TRBV27; j_call: TRBJ1-6; d_call: TRBD1; cdr3_aa: CASSLGTGTLNSPLHF; cdr3_nt: TGTGCCAGCAGTTTAGGGACAGGGACCTTAAATTCACCCCTCCACTTT
clone_size: -; v_call: TRBV9; j_call: TRBJ1-2; d_call: TRBD1; cdr3_aa: CASRDRQGASNYGYTF; cdr3_nt: TGTGCCAGCAGAGACCGACAGGGGGCGAGTAACTATGGCTACACCTTC
clone_size: -; v_call: TRBV10-1; j_call: TRBJ1-2; d_call: -; cdr3_aa: CASSDDRRNYGYTF; cdr3_nt: TGCGCCAGCAGTGACGACAGGCGGAACTATGGCTACACCTTC
clone_size: once; v_call: TRBV19; j_call: TRBJ2-1; d_call: TRBD2; cdr3_aa: CASSRGSGSLEQFF; cdr3_nt: TGTGCCAGTAGTCGAGGTAGCGGGAGCTTGGAGCAGTTCTTC
clone_size: -; v_call: TRBV6-5; j_call: TRBJ1-6; d_call: TRBD1; cdr3_aa: CASRAPGTANSPLHF; cdr3_nt: TGTGCCAGCAGGGCCCCCGGGACAGCCAATTCACCCCTCCACTTT
clone_size: -; v_call: TRBV7-2; j_call: TRBJ1-2; d_call: TRBD1; cdr3_aa: CASSHRTGEDYGYTF; cdr3_nt: TGTGCCAGCAGCCACCGGACAGGGGAAGACTATGGCTACACCTTC
clone_size: few; v_call: TRBV7-2; j_call: TRBJ1-2; d_call: -; cdr3_aa: CASSLAPTGNYGYTF; cdr3_nt: TGTGCCAGCAGCTTAGCGCCTACGGGGAACTATGGCTACACCTTC
clone_size: -; v_call: TRBV5-4; j_call: TRBJ1-5; d_call: -; cdr3_aa: CASSLGGLNQPQHF; cdr3_nt: TGTGCCAGCAGCTTGGGGGGGCTGAATCAGCCCCAGCATTTT
clone_size: -; v_call: TRBV28; j_call: TRBJ1-1; d_call: -; cdr3_aa: CASKPLMNTEAFF; cdr3_nt: TGTGCCAGTAAACCACTTATGAACACTGAAGCTTTCTTT
clone_size: -; v_call: TRBV3-1/TRBV3-2; j_call: TRBJ2-1; d_call: -; cdr3_aa: CASSRTANSYNEQFF; cdr3_nt: TGTGCCAGCAGCAGGACAGCAAACTCCTACAATGAGCAGTTCTTC
clone_size: -; v_call: TRBV7-2; j_call: TRBJ2-7; d_call: TRBD2; cdr3_aa: CASSLARSSGSYSF; cdr3_nt: TGTGCCAGCAGCTTAGCAAGGTCTAGCGGGTCCTACTCCTTC
clone_size: -; v_call: TRBV25-1; j_call: TRBJ2-2; d_call: TRBD1; cdr3_aa: CASSGQGSANTGELFF; cdr3_nt: TGTGCCAGCTCGGGACAGGGGTCTGCGAACACCGGGGAGCTGTTTTTT
clone_size: -; v_call: TRBV3-1/TRBV3-2; j_call: TRBJ2-5; d_call: -; cdr3_aa: CASSPPSSGGGETQYF; cdr3_nt: TGTGCCAGCAGCCCCCCCAGTTCTGGGGGCGGTGAGACCCAGTACTTC
clone_size: -; v_call: TRBV3-1/TRBV3-2; j_call: TRBJ1-1; d_call: -; cdr3_aa: CASTHDRQNTEAFF; cdr3_nt: TGTGCCAGCACCCACGACAGACAGAACACTGAAGCTTTCTTT
clone_size: -; v_call: TRBV11-3; j_call: TRBJ1-3; d_call: -; cdr3_aa: CASSLQAGNTIYF; cdr3_nt: TGTGCCAGCAGCTTACAGGCCGGAAACACCATATATTTT
clone_size: -; v_call: TRBV4-3; j_call: TRBJ1-5; d_call: -; cdr3_aa: CASSQSPRSNQPQHF; cdr3_nt: TGCGCCAGCAGCCAATCCCCCAGGTCAAATCAGCCCCAGCATTTT
clone_size: -; v_call: TRBV19; j_call: TRBJ1-2; d_call: TRBD1; cdr3_aa: CASSIPRTGGYGYTF; cdr3_nt: TGTGCCAGTAGTATTCCGAGGACAGGGGGCTATGGCTACACCTTC
clone_size: -; v_call: TRBV27; j_call: TRBJ2-7; d_call: -; cdr3_aa: CASSSQPSPNYEQYF; cdr3_nt: TGTGCCAGCAGTTCACAGCCCTCCCCAAACTACGAGCAGTACTTC
clone_size: -; v_call: TRBV7-2; j_call: TRBJ2-1; d_call: TRBD2; cdr3_aa: CASSTGLAGTAQFF; cdr3_nt: TGTGCCAGCAGCACCGGACTAGCGGGAACTGCGCAGTTCTTC
clone_size: -; v_call: TRBV5-1; j_call: TRBJ2-7; d_call: TRBD2; cdr3_aa: CASSWAGERGFEQYF; cdr3_nt: TGCGCCAGCAGCTGGGCGGGGGAAAGGGGTTTCGAGCAGTACTTC
clone_size: -; v_call: TRBV3-1/TRBV3-2; j_call: TRBJ1-2; d_call: -; cdr3_aa: CASSRLDKGGGYTF; cdr3_nt: TGTGCCAGCAGCCGCCTGGACAAGGGTGGCGGCTACACCTTC
clone_size: -; v_call: TRBV6-5; j_call: TRBJ1-1; d_call: TRBD1; cdr3_aa: CASSYRGREAEAFF; cdr3_nt: TGTGCCAGCAGTTACAGGGGGCGGGAGGCTGAAGCTTTCTTT
clone_size: -; v_call: TRBV12-2; j_call: TRBJ1-2; d_call: -; cdr3_aa: CASRFFIGVRYYGYTF; cdr3_nt: TGTGCAAGTCGCTTTTTTATCGGTGTCCGGTACTATGGCTACACCTTC
clone_size: once; v_call: TRBV9; j_call: TRBJ2-2; d_call: TRBD1; cdr3_aa: CASSAGQGHTGELFF; cdr3_nt: TGTGCCAGCAGCGCGGGACAGGGTCACACCGGGGAGCTGTTTTTT
clone_size: -; v_call: TRBV9; j_call: TRBJ2-4; d_call: TRBD1; cdr3_aa: CASSVDRGGNIQYF; cdr3_nt: TGTGCCAGCAGCGTTGACAGGGGGGGAAACATTCAGTACTTC
clone_size: -; v_call: TRBV9; j_call: TRBJ2-1; d_call: TRBD2; cdr3_aa: CASSVGLAAMLSYNEQFF; cdr3_nt: TGTGCCAGCAGCGTAGGACTAGCGGCGATGTTATCCTACAATGAGCAGTTCTTC
clone_size: -; v_call: TRBV6-1; j_call: TRBJ1-2; d_call: -; cdr3_aa: CASSEVLGVGYTF; cdr3_nt: TGTGCCAGCAGTGAAGTGTTAGGGGTGGGCTACACCTTC
clone_size: -; v_call: TRBV6-5; j_call: TRBJ1-1; d_call: -; cdr3_aa: CASSSGTPQYIEAFF; cdr3_nt: TGTGCCAGCAGTTCCGGGACACCGCAATATATTGAAGCTTTCTTT